This entry lists 24 T cell receptor beta chains sequenced from one sample in a study of T cell responses to AZD1222 COVID-19 vaccine. Only in-frame clones appear in the TCRdb table, and some are missing; sequencing was by immunoSEQ multiplex PCR. The sample lists 110,000 to 150,000 clones; roughly 92% were seen once. The sample in question was peripheral blood, obtained on day 0 of AZD1222 vaccination. These receptors all come from an adult in good health.

This clone was seen a single time. The CDR3 loop reads CASSLGRAGGYNEQFF. In nucleotides, the CDR3 is TGTGCCAGCAGTCTCGGGAGAGCGGGGGGATACAATGAGCAGTTCTTC. V and J are TRBV2 and TRBJ2-1, with TRBD2 identical over 9 bases. CDR1 SNHLY and CDR2 FYNNEI come from the germline V gene. Trimming at V came to 5 bases and at J to 4 bases, leaving 9 bases not matched to a gene. The length of the CDR3 is 16 residues.

The genes are TRBV28 and TRBJ1-1; 9 bases are shared with TRBD1. This CDR3 spans 15 amino acids. The germline gives CDR1 MDHEN, CDR2 SYDVKM. After removal of 6 bases from V and 1 base from J, the junction contained 6 bases not matched to a gene. The chain's CDR3 is CASSLTGGGNTEAFF. CDR3 coding DNA: TGTGCCAGCAGCCTGACAGGGGGGGGGAACACTGAAGCTTTCTTT.

The CDR3 coding sequence is TGTGCCAGCAGTGTTGACGGGGGATCCTACAATGAGCAGTTCTTC. Its protein product is CASSVDGGSYNEQFF. V gene TRBV6-4 combines with J gene TRBJ2-1; the D gene is possibly TRBD2 (6 bases). The ends were cut back, 4 bases at V and 1 base at J, with 11 bases in the middle. Looked up from germline, CDR1 is MRHNA and CDR2 is SNTAGT. The CDR3 sequence is 15 residues long.

This chain connects TRBV3-1 (or the pseudogene TRBV3-2) to TRBJ2-7; the match to TRBD2 covers 10 bases. The J segment lost 0 bases and the V segment lost 2 bases, leaving 4 bases of the junction unmatched. Germline V gives CDR1 LGHDT, CDR2 YNNKEL (reference sequence). This CDR3 is built from 16 residues. As DNA, the CDR3 is TGTGCCAGCAGCCAACCCGGGACTAGCGTCTCCTACGAGCAGTACTTC. Translation gives CASSQPGTSVSYEQYF.

This clone showed up just a few times. Additional DNA sequences in this sample encode the identical CDR3. The chain carries TRBV27 and TRBJ2-7, with TRBD1 identical over 10 bases. Germline assignment: CDR1 MNHEY and CDR2 SMNVEV (reference sequence). Trimming removed 3 bases from V and 2 bases from J; junction bases left unmatched: 1. The CDR3 is 14 amino acids. For the CDR3, the DNA is TGTGCCAGCAGTTTGGGGACAGGGGCCTACGAGCAGTACTTC. This gives the protein CASSLGTGAYEQYF.

The J gene is TRBJ1-1, the V gene TRBV6-5, with D possibly being TRBD1 (5 bases). Germline values: CDR1 MNHEY, CDR2 SVGAGI. This CDR3 is built from 13 residues. V lost 7 bases and J 1 base, leaving 10 bases between the germline ends. In DNA, the CDR3 is TGTGCCAGCATTTGGGGGACGAACACTGAAGCTTTCTTT. As protein: CASIWGTNTEAFF.

V gene TRBV19 combines with J gene TRBJ2-7; TRBD2 matches 7 bases. The germline gives CDR1 LNHDA, CDR2 SQIVND (reference sequence). The CDR3 totals 14 residues. V shed 3 bases, J shed 7 bases, and the junction held 9 bases outside the gene matches. The CDR3 region has the DNA TGTGCCAGTAGTATCTCTAGCGGAGCAGGGGAGCAGTACTTC. Encoded protein: CASSISSGAGEQYF. Looking up the rest from reference TRBV19 and TRBJ2-7 gives the full variable domain: DGGITQSPKYLFRKEGQNVTLSCEQNLNHDAMYWYRQDPGQGLRLIYYSQIVNDFQKGDIAEGYSVSREKKESFPLTVTSAQKNPTAFYLCASSISSGAGEQYFGPGTRLTVT.

This chain joins TRBV21-1 and TRBJ2-3; the listed D gene, TRBD2, was not tested against the DNA. TRBV21-1 is a documented pseudogene. The CDR3 covers 15 residues. The CDR3 DNA is TGTGCCAGCAGCTCCCGACTAGCGTGCACAGATACGCAGTATTTT. Translating gives CASSSRLACTDTQYF.

The chain carries TRBV27 and TRBJ2-7; D call uncertain. This CDR3 has 14 amino acids. The germline CDR1 and CDR2 sequences are MNHEY and SMNVEV (reference sequence). Trimming removed 2 bases at V and 6 bases at J, with 14 bases between. CDR3 DNA sequence: TGTGCCAGCAGTTTAGACGGCAGAAGTATCGAGCAGTACTTC. It encodes CASSLDGRSIEQYF.

This sequence joins TRBV2 and TRBJ2-1, with D perhaps matching TRBD2 (6 bases). Trimming shortened V by 5 bases and J by 4 bases, and 12 bases separated the two germline ends. Per germline, CDR1 SNHLY and CDR2 FYNNEI. The CDR3 totals 14 residues. This CDR3 reads CASSLVRGYNEQFF. CDR3 bases: TGTGCCAGCAGTTTAGTACGGGGGTACAATGAGCAGTTCTTC.

The genes are TRBV7-3 and TRBJ2-3, with D perhaps TRBD2 (7 bases). Germline values: CDR1 SGHTA, CDR2 FQGTGA. This CDR3 comprises 13 residues. Trimming pared 8 bases from V and 9 bases from J, leaving 18 bases between. This chain's CDR3 is CASRAGQARTQYF. The CDR3 DNA is TGTGCCAGCCGAGCGGGACAAGCTCGGACGCAGTATTTT.

The rearrangement joins TRBV18 to TRBJ2-1, with no clear D. CDR3 size: 18 residues. Germline loops: CDR1 KGHSH, CDR2 LQKENI. The V end was cut by 2 bases, the J end by 6 bases, with 23 bases between. The CDR3 reads CASSPFSPQNEGSNEQFF. CDR3 nucleotide sequence: TGTGCCAGCTCACCATTTTCCCCTCAAAATGAAGGGTCCAATGAGCAGTTCTTC.

The chain links TRBV5-1 to TRBJ2-2; D unresolved. CDR3 length: 16 amino acids. The germline V gene encodes CDR1 SGHRS and CDR2 YFSETQ. Trimming pared 4 bases from V and 1 base from J, leaving 14 bases between. The CDR3 DNA follows: TGCGCCAGCAGCCCGCTGGTGTCCCAGAACACCGGGGAGCTGTTTTTT. Residues: CASSPLVSQNTGELFF. The complete variable domain, with remaining parts taken from reference TRBV5-1 and TRBJ2-2, reads KAGVTQTPRYLIKTRGQQVTLSCSPISGHRSVSWYQQTPGQGLQFLFEYFSETQRNKGNFPGRFSGRQFSNSRSEMNVSTLELGDSALYLCASSPLVSQNTGELFFGEGSRLTVL.

The chain couples TRBV29-1 to TRBJ2-7, with 8 bases matching TRBD2. This CDR3 is 12 amino acids long. In germline, CDR1 is SQVTM, CDR2 ANQGSEA. The CDR3 DNA reads as TGCAGTGCGTTAGCGGGAAGCTACGAGCAGTACTTC. The encoded protein is CSALAGSYEQYF.

The chain is built from TRBV24-1 and TRBJ2-5, with 8 bases aligning to TRBD1. Losses at the gene ends were 9 bases for V and 2 bases for J; bases not matched to a gene: 10. The CDR3 spans 15 residues. The germline CDR1 and CDR2 sequences are KGHDR and SFDVKD. The CDR3 sequence: CATQGVDRDQETQYF. The CDR3 DNA is TGTGCCACCCAGGGAGTGGACAGGGATCAAGAGACCCAGTACTTC.

A note on this clone: At one of its ends the junction is not consistent with the germline gene, which may arise from a read error. This CDR3 reads CASSLAGVSYNEQFF. The DNA of the CDR3 is TGTGCCAGCAGCCTAGCGGGAGTGAGTTACAATGAGCAGTTCTTC. The gene calls are TRBV7-2 and TRBJ2-1; 10 nucleotides match TRBD2. CDR1 and CDR2 from the germline V gene are SGHTA and FQGNSA. CDR3 length: 15 amino acids.

The CDR3 DNA reads TGTGCCTGGACGAAGGGTGATAGGTATGGCTACACCTTC. Translated, it gives CAWTKGDRYGYTF. The chain has TRBV30 and TRBJ1-2; D unresolved. Trimming left V 4 bases short and J 5 bases short, with 14 bases between. This CDR3 has 13 amino acids. Per germline, CDR1 GTSNPN and CDR2 SVGIG (reference sequence).

The chain employs TRBV2 and TRBJ2-1; perhaps D is TRBD1 or TRBD2 (5 bases each). V lost 8 bases, J lost 3 bases, and 11 bases lay in between. Germline V CDR1 and CDR2: SNHLY, FYNNEI. This CDR3 is built from 13 residues. CDR3 sequence: CASQRGFYNEQFF. Here the CDR3 DNA reads TGTGCCAGCCAACGGGGCTTCTACAATGAGCAGTTCTTC.

This chain uses TRBV30 with TRBJ1-1, with D tentatively TRBD1 (5 bases). Germline CDR1 reads GTSNPN; CDR2 reads SVGIG (reference sequence). V was cut by 0 bases and J by 2 bases, with 10 bases left in between. CDR3 size: 14 residues. The CDR3 loop is CAWSVGTENTEAFF. The CDR3 DNA follows: TGTGCCTGGAGTGTAGGGACGGAAAACACTGAAGCTTTCTTT. Filled out from reference TRBV30 and TRBJ1-1, the complete variable domain reads SQTIHQWPATLVQPVGSPLSLECTVEGTSNPNLYWYRQAAGRGLQLLFYSVGIGQISSEVPQNLSASRPQDRQFILSSKKLLLSDSGFYLCAWSVGTENTEAFFGQGTRLTVV.

The chain combines TRBV11-2 with TRBJ1-5; D not resolved. This CDR3 has 13 amino acids. In germline, CDR1 is SGHAT, CDR2 FQNNGV. The V end lost 1 base, the J end lost 6 bases, and 7 bases lay between the germline ends. The CDR3 DNA is TGTGCCAGCAGCTTAGGAGGAGCTCAGCCCCAGCATTTT. It codes for CASSLGGAQPQHF.

This clone was seen a handful of times. V is TRBV7-2 and J is TRBJ1-5; no clear D. Germline V lookup: CDR1 SGHTA, CDR2 FQGNSA. CDR3 length: 14 amino acids. The V end was cut by 4 bases, the J end by 6 bases, with 13 bases between. The CDR3 sequence is CASSSIRAGQPQHF. The CDR3 region has the DNA TGTGCCAGCAGCTCGATTCGCGCCGGTCAGCCCCAGCATTTT.

This clone was recorded only once. This chain uses TRBV25-1 with TRBJ2-2, with 8 bases fitting TRBD2. Germline V CDR1 and CDR2: MGHDK, SYGVNS. Trimming took 5 bases from V and 0 from J; bases not matched to a gene: 2. The CDR3 is made up of 15 amino acids. CDR3 DNA sequence: TGTGCCAGCAGTATAGCGGGGTCGAACACCGGGGAGCTGTTTTTT. It codes for CASSIAGSNTGELFF.

The CDR3 loop reads CAWSVRGRGGYGYTF. In DNA form, the CDR3 reads TGTGCCTGGAGTGTACGGGGCAGGGGAGGCTATGGCTACACCTTC. The chain joins TRBV30 to TRBJ1-2; D is perhaps TRBD1 (6 bases). The length of the CDR3 is 15 residues. Between the trimmed V and J ends, which lost 0 bases and 4 bases, there was a span of 15 bases. Per germline, CDR1 GTSNPN and CDR2 SVGIG (reference sequence).

V gene TRBV18 combines with J gene TRBJ2-7, with D perhaps TRBD1 (6 bases). There are 13 residues in the CDR3. V was trimmed by 3 bases and J by 7 bases, leaving 13 bases between them. Germline V lookup: CDR1 KGHSH, CDR2 LQKENI. The CDR3 protein is CASSPPTGWEQYF. In DNA form, the CDR3 reads TGTGCCAGCTCACCCCCAACAGGGTGGGAGCAGTACTTC.